These 10 T cell receptor beta chains came from one sample sequenced in a study of human T cells and chemical hapten exposure. TCRdb independently ran MiXCR on the RACE reads; one entry per CDR3 protein. The sample shows some 300,000 distinct CDR3 sequences, over 5% of them seen only once. Sample time point: pre-sensitization, week 0. Treatment specified: therapeutic diphenylcyclopropenone sensitization with weekly scalp DPC. This specimen was whole blood, taken in connection with sensitization to the hapten diphenylcyclopropenone (DPC). The receptors derive from a woman aged 18-35 years with alopecia areata. Some clones in this sample may be carry-over from other donors' samples.

In this sample, this clonotype turned up a few times. The chain employs TRBV12-3 or TRBV12-4 and TRBJ2-6; D remains unclear. The CDR3 runs to 15 residues. Trimming took 7 bases from V and 0 from J, leaving 10 bases between them. The CDR3 loop reads CASTLSLSGANVLTF. In nucleotides, the CDR3 is TGTGCCAGCACCTTGTCCCTCTCTGGGGCCAACGTCCTGACTTTC.

This clonotype was counted many times. The V gene is TRBV7-2, the J gene TRBJ2-5, with D perhaps matching TRBD2 (6 bases). CDR1 SGHTA and CDR2 FQGNSA come from the germline V gene. The CDR3 runs to 14 residues. V dropped 5 bases and J dropped 7 bases, with 17 bases sitting between them. CDR3 bases: TGTGCCAGCAGCCCCGGGACTCGAGGTCTGACCCAGTACTTC. Protein sequence: CASSPGTRGLTQYF.

This clonotype was counted ten times or more. The chain couples TRBV12-3 or TRBV12-4 to TRBJ1-6; D remains unclear. The V end was cut by 3 bases, the J end by 9 bases, with 9 bases between. CDR3 length: 13 amino acids. This CDR3 is CASSFLDSSPLHF. CDR3 sequence (DNA): TGTGCCAGCAGTTTCTTAGATTCTTCACCCCTCCACTTT.

The V and J genes are TRBV28 and TRBJ1-3; D perhaps matches TRBD1 (5 bases). CDR1 MDHEN and CDR2 SYDVKM come from the germline V gene. This CDR3 has 15 residues. Trimming removed 4 bases at V and 0 bases at J, with 10 bases between. The CDR3 here is CASSSSGTSGNTIYF. In nucleotides, the CDR3 is TGTGCCAGCAGTTCATCAGGGACCTCTGGAAACACCATATATTTT.

The gene calls are TRBV5-6 and TRBJ1-5, with 9 bases identical to TRBD1. The germline V gene has CDR1 SGHDT and CDR2 YYEEEE. Trimming removed 0 bases from V and 4 bases from J; junction bases left unmatched: 8. The CDR3 runs to 17 residues. The CDR3: CASSLVGQGKVNQPQHF. CDR3 DNA sequence: TGTGCCAGCAGCTTGGTCGGACAGGGGAAAGTTAATCAGCCCCAGCATTTT. The whole variable domain, filled in from reference TRBV5-6 and TRBJ1-5, reads DAGVTQSPTHLIKTRGQQVTLRCSPKSGHDTVSWYQQALGQGPQFIFQYYEEEERQRGNFPDRFSGHQFPNYSSELNVNALLLGDSALYLCASSLVGQGKVNQPQHFGDGTRLSIL.

This clonotype was observed a few times. CDR3 bases: TGTGCCAGCACCCTAGACATGAGCTCCTACAATGAGCAGTTCTTC. Translating gives CASTLDMSSYNEQFF. V usage is TRBV12-3 or TRBV12-4 and J usage is TRBJ2-1; D remains ambiguous. V was trimmed by 7 bases and J by 0 bases, leaving 13 bases between them. The CDR3 spans 15 residues.

This clonotype occurred many times. CDR3: CASSPGATTDTQYF. Here the CDR3 DNA reads TGTGCCAGCAGCCCCGGGGCGACCACAGATACGCAGTATTTT. The J gene is TRBJ2-3, the V gene TRBV11-3, with D perhaps TRBD1 or TRBD2 (5 bases each). V was shortened by 5 bases and J by 2 bases, with 11 bases between the two germline ends. Germline values: CDR1 SGHNT, CDR2 YENEEA. This CDR3 has 14 residues. The full variable domain, completed using reference TRBV11-3 and TRBJ2-3, is EAGVVQSPRYKIIEKKQPVAFWCNPISGHNTLYWYLQNLGQGPELLIRYENEEAVDDSQLPKDRFSAERLKGVDSTLKIQPAELGDSAVYLCASSPGATTDTQYFGPGTRLTVL.

This clonotype was picked up many times. DNA for the CDR3: TGTGCCAGCAGTTACTCGCCTAGCGGGGGGGCCCTGAGCACAGATACGCAGTATTTT. Its translation is CASSYSPSGGALSTDTQYF. The rearrangement joins TRBV6-2 or TRBV6-3 to TRBJ2-3, with TRBD2 matching over 12 bases. Losses at the gene ends were 0 bases for V and 0 bases for J; bases not matched to a gene: 7. Germline V gene sequence: CDR1 MNHEY, CDR2 SVGEGT. CDR3 size: 19 residues.

This clonotype was picked up a small number of times. This rearrangement joins TRBV12-3 or TRBV12-4 to TRBJ2-2, with D possibly TRBD2 on 5 matching bases. V was shortened by 3 bases and J by 3 bases, with 5 bases between the two germline ends. The CDR3 contains 13 residues. This CDR3 reads CASSLDYTGELFF. The DNA of the CDR3 is TGTGCCAGCAGTTTGGACTACACCGGGGAGCTGTTTTTT.

This clonotype has just a few counts. V usage is TRBV18 and J usage is TRBJ1-1; D is undetermined. Germline-derived CDR1 and CDR2 are KGHSH and LQKENI. The V end was cut by 3 bases, the J end by 7 bases, with 6 bases between. The CDR3 length is 11 residues. Here the CDR3 DNA reads TGTGCCAGCTCACCTCACTTTGAAGCTTTCTTT. It specifies CASSPHFEAFF.